This section outlines one T cell receptor (beta chain) sequence together with its context. Source study methods: Amplification with reference gene primers provided the estimates of nucleated cell counts. The assay was immunoSEQ multiplex PCR, and TCRdb's table has in-frame clones only and misses some. V and J calls and clone size are copied from that table; D and trimming were computed from the DNA. The sample carries tens of thousands of clones, around four fifths recorded once. This sample was included in a study of blood T cell repertoires in COVID-19. Study summary: Sites across the United States, Italy and Spain contributed samples from acute and convalescent COVID-19. T cells, B-cell-depleted T cells, or PBMCs provided the cDNA or gDNA that served as material.

Trimming cost V 6 bases and J 0 bases, with 9 bases left between them. CDR1 and CDR2 from the germline V gene are MGHDK and SYGVNS. This CDR3 region has 14 residues. The chain is built from TRBV25-1 and TRBJ1-3, with D unclear. This sequence was found in a human donor in a cohort sampled during active COVID-19. Sample: peripheral blood. The CDR3 DNA reads as TGTGCCAGCAGCCCAACGAGCTCTGGAAACACCATATATTTT. This sequence encodes CASSPTSSGNTIYF.